The table lists the clone carrying this T cell receptor (beta chain) with many counts. The target antigen is unknown. The use of a sample-barcoded 5' primer and a J-beta primer mix characterized a second PCR of roughly 7 to 11 cycles. TCRdb recomputed calls from the 5' RACE reads with MiXCR, one row per CDR3 protein. The profile shows around 780,000 distinct CDR3 sequences, 20% to 30% of them singletons. The CDR3 extends over 14 amino acids. V dropped 1 base and J dropped 4; count of bases not matched to a gene: 0. CDR1 is SEHNR, CDR2 FQNEAQ, per germline (reference sequence). The record originates from a study of blood T cells in healthy people across ages. General observations from the study: Strong correlation existed between TCR beta diversity and naive T cell percentage. No one knew whether donors had CMV, which possibly confounded expanded clonotype changes. The study found more naive CD4+ cells and higher diversity in long-lived than aged donors.

These same data were also listed under a study on T cells of mothers and their children. According to that study: Input to cDNA synthesis comprised all extracted RNA, at a ratio of approximately 1.6 ug per 15 ul.

J is TRBJ2-1 and V is TRBV7-9; 8 bases are a match to TRBD2. The sequencing sample was made of blood. The source of this sequence is a boy between 10 and 17 years old in good health. As DNA, the CDR3 is TGTGCCAGCAGCTTAGGCGGGGGGTACAATGAGCAGTTCTTC. Translated, it gives CASSLGGGYNEQFF.